This TCR beta chain came from a study of neoadjuvant anti-PD-1 for oral cavity cancer. Study-level background: Patients mostly received three to four biweekly nivolumab doses at 3 mg/kg before surgery.

About this clone itself: Its antigen is currently unknown.

This CDR3 has 12 amino acids. Trimming pared 3 bases from V and 5 bases from J, leaving 10 bases between. Per the germline V gene, CDR1 is SQVTM and CDR2 is ANQGSEA. Assay: immunoSEQ multiplex PCR; the TCRdb copy retains only in-frame clones and omits some. The sample has fewer than 90,000 clones, more than 75% seen once; the top ten hold around 3.7%. Points from the study as a whole: Higher pretreatment blood Treg/Th17 ratios correlated with higher pretreatment blood and lower post-treatment tumor TCRbeta clonality. PBMC Gini-index clonality exceeded responders' in non-responders post-nivolumab.

Time point described: after neoadjuvant nivolumab, at surgical resection. This receptor was identified in a person aged 40 to 85 with oral cavity squamous cell carcinoma. This specimen consisted of PBMCs, obtained after nivolumab (anti-PD-1) treatment. The chain recombines TRBV29-1 with TRBJ1-1; no firm D call. The CDR3 loop reads CSVDGVGTEAFF. The CDR3 DNA sequence: TGCAGCGTTGACGGGGTAGGGACTGAAGCTTTCTTT.